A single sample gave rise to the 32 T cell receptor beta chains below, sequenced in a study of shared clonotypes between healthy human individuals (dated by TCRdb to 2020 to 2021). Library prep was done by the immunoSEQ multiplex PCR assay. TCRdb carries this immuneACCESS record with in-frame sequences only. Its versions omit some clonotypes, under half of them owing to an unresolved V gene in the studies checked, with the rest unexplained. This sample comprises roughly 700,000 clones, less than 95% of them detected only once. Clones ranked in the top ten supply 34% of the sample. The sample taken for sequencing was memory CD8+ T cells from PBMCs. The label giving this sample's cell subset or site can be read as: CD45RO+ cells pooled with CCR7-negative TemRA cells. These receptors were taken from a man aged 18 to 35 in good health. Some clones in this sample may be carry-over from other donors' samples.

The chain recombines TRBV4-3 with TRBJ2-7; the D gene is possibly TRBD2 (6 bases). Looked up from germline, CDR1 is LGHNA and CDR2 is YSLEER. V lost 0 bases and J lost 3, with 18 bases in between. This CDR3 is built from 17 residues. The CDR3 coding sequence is TGCGCCAGCAGCCAAGATCTCCTGGGGGGACCAAACTACGAGCAGTACTTC. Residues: CASSQDLLGGPNYEQYF.

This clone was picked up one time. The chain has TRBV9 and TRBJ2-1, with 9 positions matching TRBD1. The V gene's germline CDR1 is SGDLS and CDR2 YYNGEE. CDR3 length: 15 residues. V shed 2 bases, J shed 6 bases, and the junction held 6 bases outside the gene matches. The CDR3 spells CASSVAGTGTNEQFF. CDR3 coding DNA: TGTGCCAGCAGCGTGGCCGGGACAGGGACCAATGAGCAGTTCTTC.

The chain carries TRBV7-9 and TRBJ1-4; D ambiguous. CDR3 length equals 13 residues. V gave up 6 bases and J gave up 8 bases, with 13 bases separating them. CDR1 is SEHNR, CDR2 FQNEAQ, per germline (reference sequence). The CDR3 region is CASRGLTREKLFF. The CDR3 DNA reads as TGTGCCAGCAGAGGACTTACGCGCGAAAAACTGTTTTTT. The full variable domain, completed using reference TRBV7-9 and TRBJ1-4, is DTGVSQNPRHKITKRGQNVTFRCDPISEHNRLYWYRQTLGQGPEFLTYFQNEAQLEKSRLLSDRFSAERPKGSFSTLEIQRTEQGDSAMYLCASRGLTREKLFFGSGTQLSVL.

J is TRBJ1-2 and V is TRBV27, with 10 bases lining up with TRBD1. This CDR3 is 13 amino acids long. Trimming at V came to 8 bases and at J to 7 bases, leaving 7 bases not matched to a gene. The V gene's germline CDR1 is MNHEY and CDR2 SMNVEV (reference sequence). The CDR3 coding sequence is TGTGCCAGCGGCTGGGGGACAGGGGTTGGCTACACCTTC. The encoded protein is CASGWGTGVGYTF.

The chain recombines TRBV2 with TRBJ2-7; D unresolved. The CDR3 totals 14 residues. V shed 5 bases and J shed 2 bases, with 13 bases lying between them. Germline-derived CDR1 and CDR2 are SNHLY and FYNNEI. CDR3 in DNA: TGTGCCAGCAGTATTGTTGGACGTCCCTACGAGCAGTACTTC. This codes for CASSIVGRPYEQYF.

DNA of the CDR3: TGTGCCAGCAGCGTAGGACTAGCGGACCCGGGAGATACGCAGTATTTT. This codes for CASSVGLADPGDTQYF. The chain joins TRBV7-9 to TRBJ2-3; TRBD2 agrees at 10 bases. The CDR3 length is 16 residues. CDR1 and CDR2 (germline): SEHNR, FQNEAQ (reference sequence). J was trimmed by 5 bases and V by 5 bases; bases with no gene match: 10.

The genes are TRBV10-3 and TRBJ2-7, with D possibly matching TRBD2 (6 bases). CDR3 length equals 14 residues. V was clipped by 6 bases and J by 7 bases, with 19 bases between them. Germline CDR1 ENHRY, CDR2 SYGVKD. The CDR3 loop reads CAISTGTSWLEQYF. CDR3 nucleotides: TGTGCCATCAGCACCGGGACTTCCTGGTTGGAGCAGTACTTC.

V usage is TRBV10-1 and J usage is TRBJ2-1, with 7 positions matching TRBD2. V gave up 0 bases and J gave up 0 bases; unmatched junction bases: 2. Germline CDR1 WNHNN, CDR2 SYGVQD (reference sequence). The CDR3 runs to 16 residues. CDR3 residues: CASSESGGSSYNEQFF. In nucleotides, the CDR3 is TGCGCCAGCAGTGAGTCTGGCGGGAGCTCCTACAATGAGCAGTTCTTC.

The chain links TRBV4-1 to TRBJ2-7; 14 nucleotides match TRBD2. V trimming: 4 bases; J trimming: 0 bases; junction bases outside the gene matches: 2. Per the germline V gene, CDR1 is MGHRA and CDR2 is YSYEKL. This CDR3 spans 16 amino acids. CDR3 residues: CASSLGTSGGSYEQYF. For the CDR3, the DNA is TGCGCCAGCAGCCTTGGGACTAGCGGGGGCTCCTACGAGCAGTACTTC.

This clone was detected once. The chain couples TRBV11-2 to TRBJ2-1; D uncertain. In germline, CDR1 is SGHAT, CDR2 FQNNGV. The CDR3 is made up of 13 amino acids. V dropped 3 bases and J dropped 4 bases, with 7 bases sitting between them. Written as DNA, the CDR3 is TGTGCCAGCAGCTTCGTAGAGTACAATGAGCAGTTCTTC. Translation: CASSFVEYNEQFF.

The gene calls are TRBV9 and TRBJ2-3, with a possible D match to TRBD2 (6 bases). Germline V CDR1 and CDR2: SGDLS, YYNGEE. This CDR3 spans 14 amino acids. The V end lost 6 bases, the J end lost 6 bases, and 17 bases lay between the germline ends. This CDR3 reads CASKTGGDGDTQYF. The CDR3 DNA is TGTGCCAGCAAAACAGGAGGGGACGGGGATACGCAGTATTTT.

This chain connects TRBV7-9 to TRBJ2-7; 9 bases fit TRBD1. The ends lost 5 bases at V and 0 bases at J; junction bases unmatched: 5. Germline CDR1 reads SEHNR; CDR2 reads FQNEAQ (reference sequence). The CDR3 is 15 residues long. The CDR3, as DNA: TGTGCCAGCAGCCTGGGGGGACAGGGCTCCTACGAGCAGTACTTC. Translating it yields CASSLGGQGSYEQYF.

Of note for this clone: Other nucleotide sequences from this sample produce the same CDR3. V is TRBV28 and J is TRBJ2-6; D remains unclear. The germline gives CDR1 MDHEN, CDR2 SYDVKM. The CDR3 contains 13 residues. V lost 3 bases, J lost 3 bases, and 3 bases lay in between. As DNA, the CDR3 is TGTGCCAGCAGTTTGGATGGGGCCAACGTCCTGACTTTC. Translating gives CASSLDGANVLTF.

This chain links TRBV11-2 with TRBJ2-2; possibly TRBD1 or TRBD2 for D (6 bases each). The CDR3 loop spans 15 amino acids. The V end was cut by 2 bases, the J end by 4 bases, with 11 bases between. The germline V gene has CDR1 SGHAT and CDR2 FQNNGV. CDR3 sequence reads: CASSLNPGATGELFF. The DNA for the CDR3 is TGTGCCAGCAGCTTAAATCCGGGGGCCACCGGGGAGCTGTTTTTT.

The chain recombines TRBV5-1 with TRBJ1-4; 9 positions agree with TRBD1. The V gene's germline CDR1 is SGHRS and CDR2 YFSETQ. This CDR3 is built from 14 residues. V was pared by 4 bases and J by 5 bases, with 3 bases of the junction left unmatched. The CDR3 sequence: CASSVGQGNEKLFF. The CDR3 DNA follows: TGCGCCAGCAGCGTCGGACAGGGGAATGAAAAACTGTTTTTT.

The CDR3 here is CASSSLSRMNTEAFF. The CDR3 DNA reads TGTGCCAGCAGTTCCCTCAGCCGTATGAACACTGAAGCTTTCTTT. V and J are TRBV27 and TRBJ1-1; no definite D call. Trimming shortened V by 4 bases and J by 0 bases, and 12 bases separated the two germline ends. Germline CDR1 reads MNHEY; CDR2 reads SMNVEV (reference sequence). The CDR3 consists of 15 residues.

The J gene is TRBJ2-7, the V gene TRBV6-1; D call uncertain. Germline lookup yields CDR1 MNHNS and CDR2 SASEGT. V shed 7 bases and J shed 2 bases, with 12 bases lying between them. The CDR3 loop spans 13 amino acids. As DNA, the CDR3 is TGTGCCAGCACAAAGGAGAGTCCCTACGAGCAGTACTTC. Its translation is CASTKESPYEQYF.

The CDR3 sequence: CASSYSRTGIYEQYF. In DNA, the CDR3 is TGTGCCAGCAGTTACTCGAGGACAGGTATCTACGAGCAGTACTTC. This chain links TRBV6-5 with TRBJ2-7; 7 nucleotides align to TRBD1. Germline CDR1 is MNHEY and CDR2 is SVGAGI. This CDR3 comprises 15 residues. Trimming at V came to 0 bases and at J to 3 bases, leaving 5 bases not matched to a gene.

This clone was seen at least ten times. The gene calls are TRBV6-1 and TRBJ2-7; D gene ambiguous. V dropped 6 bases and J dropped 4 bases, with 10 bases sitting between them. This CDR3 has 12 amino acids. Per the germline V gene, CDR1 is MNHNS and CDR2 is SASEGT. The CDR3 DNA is TGTGCCAGCAGATCCGACTGGTACGAGCAGTACTTC. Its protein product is CASRSDWYEQYF.

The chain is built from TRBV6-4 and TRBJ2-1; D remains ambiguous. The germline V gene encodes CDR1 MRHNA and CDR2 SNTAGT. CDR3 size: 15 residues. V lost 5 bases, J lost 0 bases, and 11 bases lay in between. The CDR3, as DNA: TGTGCCAGCAGTCCGGGCTGGGGCTCCTACAATGAGCAGTTCTTC. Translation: CASSPGWGSYNEQFF.

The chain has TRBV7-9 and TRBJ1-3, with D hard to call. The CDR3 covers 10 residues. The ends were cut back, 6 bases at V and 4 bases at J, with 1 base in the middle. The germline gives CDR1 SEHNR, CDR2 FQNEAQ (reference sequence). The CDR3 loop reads CASRGNTIYF. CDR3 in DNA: TGTGCCAGCAGGGGAAACACCATATATTTT. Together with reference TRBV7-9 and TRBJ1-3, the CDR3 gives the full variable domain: DTGVSQNPRHKITKRGQNVTFRCDPISEHNRLYWYRQTLGQGPEFLTYFQNEAQLEKSRLLSDRFSAERPKGSFSTLEIQRTEQGDSAMYLCASRGNTIYFGEGSWLTVV.

The CDR3 coding sequence is TGTGCCAGCAGCAAAGAGAAGGGCGTCTCCGGCACAGATACGCAGTATTTT. It specifies CASSKEKGVSGTDTQYF. The chain has TRBV21-1 and TRBJ2-3. TRBV21-1 is tagged as a pseudogene. The CDR3 contains 17 residues.

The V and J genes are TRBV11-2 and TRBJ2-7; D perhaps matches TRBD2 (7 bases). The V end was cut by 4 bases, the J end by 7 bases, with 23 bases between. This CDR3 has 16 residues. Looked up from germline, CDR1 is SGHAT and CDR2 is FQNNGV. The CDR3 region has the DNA TGTGCCAGCAGCTGGGGGTGGGAGGGGGAGTCTAGTGAGCAGTACTTC. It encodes CASSWGWEGESSEQYF.

In nucleotides, the CDR3 is TGTGCCAGCACTCCTGACTTAAGCTCCTACAATGAGCAGTTCTTC. This gives the protein CASTPDLSSYNEQFF. The V and J genes are TRBV6-5 and TRBJ2-1; D gene uncertain. Germline assignment: CDR1 MNHEY and CDR2 SVGAGI. V lost 7 bases and J lost 0, with 13 bases in between. This CDR3 region has 15 residues.

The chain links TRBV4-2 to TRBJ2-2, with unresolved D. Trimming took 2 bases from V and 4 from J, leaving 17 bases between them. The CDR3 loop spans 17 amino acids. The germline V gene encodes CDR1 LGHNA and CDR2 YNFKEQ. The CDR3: CASSQKPFSSSTGELFF. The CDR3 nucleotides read TGTGCCAGCAGCCAAAAGCCCTTCTCGAGTTCCACCGGGGAGCTGTTTTTT.

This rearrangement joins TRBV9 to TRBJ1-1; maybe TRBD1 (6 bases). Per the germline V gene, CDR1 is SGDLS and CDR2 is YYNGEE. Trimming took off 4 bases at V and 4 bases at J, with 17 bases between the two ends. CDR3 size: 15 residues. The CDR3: CASSHNRAGVTEAFF. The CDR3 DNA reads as TGTGCCAGCAGCCACAACAGGGCCGGGGTCACTGAAGCTTTCTTT.

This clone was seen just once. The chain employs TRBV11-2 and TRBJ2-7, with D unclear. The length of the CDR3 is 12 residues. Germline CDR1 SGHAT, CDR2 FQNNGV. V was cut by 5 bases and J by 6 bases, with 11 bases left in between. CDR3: CASSVGKFEQYF. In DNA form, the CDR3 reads TGTGCCAGCAGCGTTGGAAAGTTCGAGCAGTACTTC.

CDR3 amino acids: CASSSTMGSTYEQYF. CDR3 in DNA: TGTGCCAGCAGTTCGACCATGGGAAGTACCTACGAGCAGTACTTC. The J gene is TRBJ2-7, the V gene TRBV28; unclear D gene. Trimming left V 4 bases short and J 2 bases short, with 15 bases between. The CDR3 is made up of 15 amino acids. The germline V gene encodes CDR1 MDHEN and CDR2 SYDVKM.

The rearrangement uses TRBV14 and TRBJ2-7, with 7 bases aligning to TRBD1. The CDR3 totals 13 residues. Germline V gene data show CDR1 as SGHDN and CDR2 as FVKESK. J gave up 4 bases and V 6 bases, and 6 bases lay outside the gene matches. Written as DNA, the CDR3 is TGTGCCAGCAGAGAGACAGGGCAATACGAGCAGTACTTC. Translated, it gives CASRETGQYEQYF.

The CDR3 spells CASSDGTAYEQYF. The CDR3 region has the DNA TGTGCCAGCAGCGACGGGACAGCCTACGAGCAGTACTTC. The chain recombines TRBV9 with TRBJ2-7, with 7 bases aligning to TRBD1. This CDR3 contains 13 residues. Trimming removed 3 bases from V and 2 bases from J; junction bases left unmatched: 2. Germline values: CDR1 SGDLS, CDR2 YYNGEE.

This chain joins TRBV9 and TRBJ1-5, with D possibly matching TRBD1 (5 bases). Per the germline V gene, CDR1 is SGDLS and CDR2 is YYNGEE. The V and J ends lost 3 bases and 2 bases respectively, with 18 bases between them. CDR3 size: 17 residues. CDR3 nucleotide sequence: TGTGCCAGCAGCGCCCTGGGGGAACCCTGGGGCAATCAGCCCCAGCATTTT. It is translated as CASSALGEPWGNQPQHF.

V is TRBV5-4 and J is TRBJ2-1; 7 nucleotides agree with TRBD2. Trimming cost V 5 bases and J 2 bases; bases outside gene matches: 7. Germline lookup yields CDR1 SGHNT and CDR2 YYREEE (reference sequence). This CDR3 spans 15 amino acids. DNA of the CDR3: TGTGCCAGCAGGCCCAGCGGGAAAACCTACAATGAGCAGTTCTTC. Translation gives CASRPSGKTYNEQFF.